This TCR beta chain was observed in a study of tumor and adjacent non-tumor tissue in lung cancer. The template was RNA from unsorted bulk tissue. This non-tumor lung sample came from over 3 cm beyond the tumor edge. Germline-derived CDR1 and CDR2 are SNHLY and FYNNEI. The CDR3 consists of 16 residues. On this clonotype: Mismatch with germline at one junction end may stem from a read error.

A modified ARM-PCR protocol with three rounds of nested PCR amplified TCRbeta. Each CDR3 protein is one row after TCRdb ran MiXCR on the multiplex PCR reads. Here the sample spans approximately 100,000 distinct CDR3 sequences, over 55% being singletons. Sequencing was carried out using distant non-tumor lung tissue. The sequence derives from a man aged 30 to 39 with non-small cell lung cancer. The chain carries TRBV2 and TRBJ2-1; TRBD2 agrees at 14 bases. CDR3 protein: CASREGLAGGYNEQFF. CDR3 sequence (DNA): TGTGCCAGCAGGGAAGGACTAGCGGGGGGATACAATGAGCAGTTCTTC.